The clone carrying this TCR beta chain was observed many times. What it binds is not known. TCRdb re-called the 5' RACE reads with MiXCR, one entry per CDR3 protein. The data hold 400,000 to 500,000 distinct CDR3 sequences, with approximately 14% observed a single time. This record belongs to a study of identical twins. Study results and caveats: Cord blood beta clonotypes present at high abundance carried fewer insertions; no such pattern appeared in memory repertoires.

The CDR3 runs 11 residues. CDR1 and CDR2 (germline): SNHLY, FYNNEI. The V end lost 6 bases, the J end lost 6 bases, and 5 bases lay between the germline ends. This sample also appeared in a second study, on yellow fever vaccine responses in identical twins.

Sample: CD4+ T cells sorted from blood. This sequence joins TRBV2 and TRBJ2-2; D call uncertain. This clonotype originated in a woman between 18 and 30 years old in good health. The DNA of the CDR3 is TGTGCCAGCAGACTCTCCGGGGAGCTGTTTTTT. Protein product: CASRLSGELFF.